This is a list of T cell receptor beta chains from one sample in a study of OX40 agonist ivuxolimab in advanced cancers. Only in-frame clones appear in the TCRdb table, and some are missing; sequencing was by immunoSEQ multiplex PCR. The sample comprises more than 40,000 clones, roughly four fifths of which are singletons, and around 2.5% rests with the top ten. The sample in question was CD4+ or CD8+ T cells sorted from blood, obtained in a trial of the OX40 agonist ivuxolimab. These receptors all stem from an adult with an advanced solid tumor such as melanoma, head and neck, liver or kidney cancer. Each CDR3 is given with its conserved first and last residue. Fields, in order: V gene, CDR3 length, D gene, J gene, clone size, CDR3 protein, CDR3 DNA. D genes are given only for firm matches. Where a row states a size, it is once, few, many or the class of an expanded clone; other rows omit it.

TRBV11-3	15	NA	TRBJ2-1	NA	CASSLAGSGYNEQFF	TGTGCCAGCAGCTTAGCGGGATCTGGGTACAATGAGCAGTTCTTC
TRBV28	19	TRBD1	TRBJ2-1	NA	CASSINPGQGRYSYNEQFF	TGTGCCAGCAGTATAAACCCGGGACAGGGGAGATACTCCTACAATGAGCAGTTCTTC
TRBV29-1	11	NA	TRBJ1-1	NA	CSAEISRQAFF	TGCAGCGCCGAAATCTCCCGTCAAGCTTTCTTT
TRBV6-6	13	NA	TRBJ1-4	NA	CASTWDIPEKLFF	TGTGCCAGCACCTGGGACATTCCTGAAAAACTGTTTTTT
TRBV7-9	16	NA	TRBJ2-1	NA	CASSLMSGAGYNEQFF	TGTGCCAGCAGCTTAATGAGCGGAGCCGGGTACAATGAGCAGTTCTTC
TRBV10-3	14	TRBD1	TRBJ2-2	once	CAISDRGRTGELFF	TGTGCCATCAGTGACAGGGGGCGAACCGGGGAGCTGTTTTTT
TRBV9	15	TRBD2	TRBJ2-7	NA	CASSVDWTSVSEQYF	TGTGCCAGCAGCGTAGACTGGACTAGCGTATCCGAGCAGTACTTC
TRBV7-2	14	TRBD2	TRBJ2-7	once	CASSLDPGTSEQYF	TGTGCCAGCAGCTTAGACCCCGGGACTAGCGAGCAGTACTTC
TRBV27	14	NA	TRBJ2-1	NA	CASSLILSYNEQFF	TGTGCCAGCAGTTTAATACTATCTTACAATGAGCAGTTCTTC
TRBV28	13	NA	TRBJ1-2	NA	CASSGNRVYGYTF	TGTGCCAGCAGTGGCAACAGGGTCTATGGCTACACCTTC
TRBV19	15	NA	TRBJ2-6	few	CASSVVSSGANVLTF	TGTGCCAGTAGTGTGGTGAGCTCTGGGGCCAACGTCCTGACTTTC
TRBV18	15	TRBD1	TRBJ2-1	NA	CASSPDGQVEYEQFF	TGTGCCAGCTCACCAGACGGACAGGTTGAATATGAGCAGTTCTTC
TRBV5-1	18	TRBD2	TRBJ2-5	NA	CASSLVPLGVGGTETQYF	TGCGCCAGCAGCTTAGTACCCCTAGGAGTGGGAGGGACGGAGACCCAGTACTTC
TRBV11-3	16	TRBD2	TRBJ2-1	NA	CASSLATRLAGAEQFF	TGTGCCAGCAGCTTAGCAACAAGACTAGCGGGAGCAGAGCAGTTCTTC
TRBV27	15	NA	TRBJ1-5	NA	CASSAGWPSNQPQHF	TGTGCCAGCAGCGCGGGGTGGCCTTCCAATCAGCCCCAGCATTTT
TRBV6-5	15	NA	TRBJ2-2	NA	CASRRTGYGTGELFF	TGTGCCAGCAGACGCACAGGCTACGGCACCGGGGAGCTGTTTTTT
TRBV30	13	TRBD1	TRBJ1-2	NA	CAGRTGGNYGYTF	TGTGCCGGAAGGACAGGGGGCAACTATGGCTACACCTTC
TRBV6-5	14	NA	TRBJ1-2	NA	CASRRGRVVLGYTF	TGTGCCAGCAGGCGGGGCAGGGTTGTGTTGGGCTACACCTTC